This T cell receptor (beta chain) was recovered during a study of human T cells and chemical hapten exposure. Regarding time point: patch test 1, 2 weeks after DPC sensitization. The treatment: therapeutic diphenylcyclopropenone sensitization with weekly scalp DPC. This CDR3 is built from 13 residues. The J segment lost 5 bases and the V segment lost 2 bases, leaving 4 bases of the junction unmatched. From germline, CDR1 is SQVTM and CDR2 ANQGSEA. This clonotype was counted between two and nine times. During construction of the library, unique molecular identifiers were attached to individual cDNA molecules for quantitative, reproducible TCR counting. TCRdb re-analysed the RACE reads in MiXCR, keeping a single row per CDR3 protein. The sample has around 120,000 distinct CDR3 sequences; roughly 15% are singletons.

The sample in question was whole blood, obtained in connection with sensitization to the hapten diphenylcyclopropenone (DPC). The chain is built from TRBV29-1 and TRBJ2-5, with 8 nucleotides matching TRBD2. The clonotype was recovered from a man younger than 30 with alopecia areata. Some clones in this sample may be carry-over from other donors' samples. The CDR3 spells CSVERGGRETQYF. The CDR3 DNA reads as TGCAGCGTTGAACGGGGGGGACGGGAGACCCAGTACTTC.